The sample holds one count of the clone carrying this T cell receptor (beta chain). Antigen unknown. The time point denotes: newly diagnosed, previously untreated cHL patient sample. Sequencing was performed with immunoSEQ multiplex PCR; in TCRdb, only in-frame clones are kept and a portion is missing. The sample has approximately 45,000 clones; approximately 91% are singletons. This record comes from a study of PD-1 blockade in classical Hodgkin lymphoma. V gave up 8 bases and J gave up 3 bases, with 15 bases separating them. The CDR3 has 14 residues. The germline CDR1 and CDR2 sequences are LGHNT and FRNRAP. The study's findings and limits: Differences between repertoires have undefined causes, possibly disease activity or prior therapy.

The sequencing sample was made of peripheral blood mononuclear cells (PBMCs). This sequence originates from a human donor with classical Hodgkin lymphoma. The V and J genes are TRBV12-5 and TRBJ2-3; D remains unclear. CDR3 region: CASHPLIDTDTQYF. CDR3 coding DNA: TGTGCTAGTCATCCCCTCATAGATACAGATACGCAGTATTTT.